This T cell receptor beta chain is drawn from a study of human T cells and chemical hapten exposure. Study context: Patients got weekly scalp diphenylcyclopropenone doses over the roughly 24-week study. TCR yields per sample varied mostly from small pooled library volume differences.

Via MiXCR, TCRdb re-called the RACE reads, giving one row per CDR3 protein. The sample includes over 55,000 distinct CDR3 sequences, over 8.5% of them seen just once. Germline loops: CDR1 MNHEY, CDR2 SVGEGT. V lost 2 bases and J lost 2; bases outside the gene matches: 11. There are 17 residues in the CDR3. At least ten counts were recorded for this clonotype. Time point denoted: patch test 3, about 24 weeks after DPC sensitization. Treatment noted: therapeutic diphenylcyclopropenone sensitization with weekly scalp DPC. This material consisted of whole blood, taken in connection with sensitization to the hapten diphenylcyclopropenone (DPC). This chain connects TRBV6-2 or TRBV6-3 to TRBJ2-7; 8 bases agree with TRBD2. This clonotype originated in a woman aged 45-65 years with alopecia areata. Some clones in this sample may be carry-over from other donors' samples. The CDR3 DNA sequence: TGTGCCAGCAGTTACCCTCCGGGGGGGCAGCGAACCTACGAGCAGTACTTC. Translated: CASSYPPGGQRTYEQYF.